In its sample, the clone carrying this TCR beta chain was seen many times. With 4 bases clipped from V and 4 bases from J, the junction kept 10 bases outside the gene matches. Germline CDR1 reads DFQATT; CDR2 reads SNEGSKA (reference sequence). The CDR3 extends over 15 amino acids. Attachment of unique molecular identifiers was made to individual cDNA molecules. TCRdb called the 5' RACE reads again in MiXCR, with one record for every CDR3 protein. The sample has just over 95,000 distinct CDR3 sequences; 8% to 13% are singletons. This record comes from a study of early T cells in non-severe SARS-CoV-2 infection.

V gene TRBV20-1 combines with J gene TRBJ2-3; 8 positions match TRBD2. The clonotype was recovered from an adult who was a healthcare worker with PCR-confirmed SARS-CoV-2 infection or an uninfected control (not recorded which). The starting material was whole blood, obtained at baseline. The CDR3 DNA reads TGCAGTGCTACCTCCCGAGCGGGAGTGTCAGATACGCAGTATTTT. Translating gives CSATSRAGVSDTQYF.